The source of this TCR beta chain is a study of human T cells and chemical hapten exposure. Overall study context: Variation in per-sample TCR yields came mainly from small pooled library volume differences. The study, taken as a whole, reports: DPC sensitization did not alter TCRs above 1 in 1000 frequency.

With V trimmed by 6 bases and J by 5 bases, 8 bases remained unmatched. This CDR3 is built from 14 residues. During construction of the library, unique molecular identifiers were attached to individual cDNA molecules for quantitative, reproducible TCR counting. Authors' data handling: Ranging from about 23,224 to 750,000, TCR counts per sample had a median value of roughly 96,000. TCRdb passed the RACE reads through MiXCR, listing each CDR3 protein once. TCRdb assigned the V and J calls; the authors' analysis was not used. The table has about 80,000 distinct CDR3 sequences, 7% to 9.5% seen once. Noted time point: healthy volunteer bleed at 6 weeks. The authors extracted total RNA from unfractionated whole blood. This clonotype occurred a few times. Its cognate antigen is unknown.

The origin of this receptor is a female donor in good health. Some clones in this sample may be carry-over from other donors' samples. The material sequenced was whole blood. The genes are TRBV12-3 or TRBV12-4 and TRBJ2-3, with 7 bases aligning to TRBD2. CDR3 loop: CASRAGEGRDTQYF. CDR3 sequence (DNA): TGTGCCAGCAGGGCTGGGGAGGGCAGAGATACGCAGTATTTT.